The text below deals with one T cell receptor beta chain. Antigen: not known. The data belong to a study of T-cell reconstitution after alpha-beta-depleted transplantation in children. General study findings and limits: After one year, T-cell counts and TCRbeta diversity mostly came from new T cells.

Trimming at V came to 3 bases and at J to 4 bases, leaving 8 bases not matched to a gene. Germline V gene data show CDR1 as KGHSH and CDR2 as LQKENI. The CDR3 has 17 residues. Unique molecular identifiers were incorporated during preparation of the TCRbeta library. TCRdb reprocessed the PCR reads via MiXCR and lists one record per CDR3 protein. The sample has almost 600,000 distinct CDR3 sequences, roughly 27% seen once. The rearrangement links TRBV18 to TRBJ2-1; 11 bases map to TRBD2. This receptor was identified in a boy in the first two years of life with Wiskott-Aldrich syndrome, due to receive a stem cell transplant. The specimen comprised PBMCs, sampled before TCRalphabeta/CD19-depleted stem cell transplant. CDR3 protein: CASSPLAGGSIYNEQFF. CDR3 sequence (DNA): TGTGCCAGCTCACCCTTAGCGGGAGGGAGTATATACAATGAGCAGTTCTTC. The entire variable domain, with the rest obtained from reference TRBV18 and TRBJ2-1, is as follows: NAGVMQNPRHLVRRRGQEARLRCSPMKGHSHVYWYRQLPEEGLKFMVYLQKENIIDESGMPKERFSAEFPKEGPSILRIQQVVRGDSAAYFCASSPLAGGSIYNEQFFGPGTRLTVL.